The 22 T cell receptor beta chains presented below share a single source sample, sequenced in a study of blood T cell repertoires in COVID-19 (dated by TCRdb to between 2020 and 2021). Library construction relied on the immunoSEQ multiplex PCR assay. TCRdb stores this immuneACCESS table with in-frame sequences only. Part of the clones is absent; in the studies checked, under half of the shortfall reflects unresolved V genes, and no reason is known for the rest. The sample has approximately 210,000 clones on record, roughly 88% of them singletons. The ten most abundant clones make up around 5.9% of the sample. Sequenced: peripheral blood. The receptors derive from a woman in her 40s who had recovered from COVID-19.

The rearrangement uses TRBV7-2 and TRBJ2-1; 9 bases map to TRBD2. V was clipped by 0 bases and J by 8 bases; unmatched bases: 8. This CDR3 is 16 amino acids long. Germline V gene lookup returns CDR1 SGHTA and CDR2 FQGNSA. Here the CDR3 reads CASSLASSGIAYEQFF. In DNA form, the CDR3 reads TGTGCCAGCAGCTTAGCCTCTAGCGGGATTGCGTATGAGCAGTTCTTC.

CDR3 coding DNA: TGTGCCAGCAGTGCGGGAGTGTTGTACGAGCAGTACTTC. It encodes CASSAGVLYEQYF. The chain links TRBV25-1 to TRBJ2-7; TRBD2 is a possible D gene (6 bases). In germline, CDR1 is MGHDK, CDR2 SYGVNS. This CDR3 is built from 13 residues. The V and J ends lost 4 bases and 4 bases respectively, with 11 bases between them.

The genes are TRBV28 and TRBJ2-4; the match to TRBD2 covers 12 bases. The CDR3 extends over 17 amino acids. V was clipped by 0 bases and J by 8 bases; unmatched bases: 8. The germline gives CDR1 MDHEN, CDR2 SYDVKM. For the CDR3, the DNA is TGTGCCAGCAGTTTATGGACTAGCGGGAGAGTTGTGGACATTCAGTACTTC. The encoded protein is CASSLWTSGRVVDIQYF.

V usage is TRBV3-1 (or the pseudogene TRBV3-2) and J usage is TRBJ2-2; weak D call: TRBD2 (6 bases). This CDR3 has 15 amino acids. The V gene's germline CDR1 is LGHDT and CDR2 YNNKEL (reference sequence). The ends were cut back, 1 base at V and 3 bases at J, with 9 bases in the middle. CDR3 nucleotides: TGTGCCAGCAGCCAAGCGGGACTCCACACCGGGGAGCTGTTTTTT. Translated: CASSQAGLHTGELFF.

This chain joins TRBV10-3 and TRBJ2-2; possible D gene TRBD1, 6 bases. Germline V gene data show CDR1 as ENHRY and CDR2 as SYGVKD. V was trimmed by 6 bases and J by 6 bases, leaving 17 bases between them. CDR3 length: 15 residues. CDR3 residues: CAIRAAGAMAGELFF. In nucleotides, the CDR3 is TGTGCCATCAGGGCAGCAGGGGCGATGGCCGGGGAGCTGTTTTTT.

This clone is a singleton in its sample. V usage is TRBV3-1 (or the pseudogene TRBV3-2) and J usage is TRBJ2-1, with TRBD2 matching 8 bases. Per the germline V gene, CDR1 is LGHDT and CDR2 is YNNKEL (reference sequence). With 8 bases clipped from V and 6 bases from J, the junction kept 12 bases outside the gene matches. The CDR3 consists of 15 residues. CDR3 in amino acids: CASGMGSGSFNEQFF. In DNA form, the CDR3 reads TGTGCCAGCGGAATGGGGAGCGGGAGTTTCAATGAGCAGTTCTTC.

V and J are TRBV5-1 and TRBJ2-1; no definite D call. This CDR3 has 15 amino acids. CDR1 and CDR2 (germline): SGHRS, YFSETQ. The V end lost 0 bases, the J end lost 4 bases, and 11 bases lay between the germline ends. The CDR3 DNA reads as TGCGCCAGCAGCTTGGGAGCAACGACATACAATGAGCAGTTCTTC. Translated: CASSLGATTYNEQFF.

This clone was counted a few times. The CDR3 DNA is TGTGCCAGCAGGGTCGAGGGAGTCGCTGGCTACACCTTC. It encodes CASRVEGVAGYTF. The gene calls are TRBV6-5 and TRBJ1-2; no definite D call. V lost 6 bases to trimming and J lost 7 bases, with 15 bases between them. CDR1 MNHEY and CDR2 SVGAGI come from the germline V gene. There are 13 residues in the CDR3.

This clone was seen more than once but under ten times. The chain joins TRBV6-5 to TRBJ2-7, with 7 positions matching TRBD1. This CDR3 is built from 14 residues. Trimming removed 5 bases from V and 3 bases from J; junction bases left unmatched: 7. Germline values: CDR1 MNHEY, CDR2 SVGAGI. The CDR3 loop reads CASSIGGGRYEQYF. Written as DNA, the CDR3 is TGTGCCAGCAGTATAGGGGGCGGCCGCTACGAGCAGTACTTC.

This chain connects TRBV19 to TRBJ2-2; 14 bases match TRBD2. Germline loops: CDR1 LNHDA, CDR2 SQIVND (reference sequence). This CDR3 spans 17 amino acids. V dropped 6 bases and J dropped 5; count of bases not matched to a gene: 8. CDR3 protein: CASRPNGLAGGTGELFF. CDR3 DNA: TGTGCCAGTAGGCCAAACGGACTAGCGGGAGGAACCGGGGAGCTGTTTTTT.

The V gene is TRBV15, the J gene TRBJ2-7; a weak D match, TRBD1 (6 bases). Per the germline V gene, CDR1 is LNHNV and CDR2 is YYDKDF (reference sequence). The CDR3 sequence is 15 residues long. Trimming removed 2 bases from V and 2 bases from J, with 13 bases in between. The CDR3 region is CATSRPGGSTYEQYF. CDR3 nucleotides: TGTGCCACCAGCAGACCTGGGGGCTCAACCTACGAGCAGTACTTC.

The count of this clone is one. The chain employs TRBV9 and TRBJ1-1; 7 positions agree with TRBD1. The germline V gene has CDR1 SGDLS and CDR2 YYNGEE. Trimming at V came to 2 bases and at J to 4 bases, leaving 5 bases not matched to a gene. The CDR3 spans 14 residues. This CDR3 is CASSVDRDLTEAFF. The CDR3 DNA sequence: TGTGCCAGCAGCGTCGACAGGGATCTCACTGAAGCTTTCTTT. The full variable domain, in which reference TRBV9 and TRBJ1-1 provide the parts outside the CDR3, is DSGVTQTPKHLITATGQRVTLRCSPRSGDLSVYWYQQSLDQGLQFLIQYYNGEERAKGNILERFSAQQFPDLHSELNLSSLELGDSALYFCASSVDRDLTEAFFGQGTRLTVV.

The genes are TRBV30 and TRBJ1-4, with 7 bases identical to TRBD1. Germline values: CDR1 GTSNPN, CDR2 SVGIG (reference sequence). The trim removed 5 bases at V and 7 bases at J, leaving 7 bases unmatched. This CDR3 spans 13 amino acids. DNA for the CDR3: TGTGCCTGGCTGACAGGGCCGGGTGAAAAACTGTTTTTT. Residues: CAWLTGPGEKLFF.

The chain joins TRBV18 to TRBJ2-2, with TRBD2 identical over 7 bases. Germline CDR1 is KGHSH and CDR2 is LQKENI. Trimming at V came to 2 bases and at J to 6 bases, leaving 15 bases not matched to a gene. The CDR3 runs 18 residues. CDR3 residues: CASSPTPSGGVGAGELFF. In nucleotides, the CDR3 is TGTGCCAGCTCACCAACCCCTAGCGGAGGGGTTGGGGCCGGGGAGCTGTTTTTT.

The rearrangement links TRBV14 to TRBJ1-6; 8 bases are shared with TRBD1. Germline CDR1 is SGHDN and CDR2 is FVKESK. V lost 4 bases to trimming and J lost 7 bases; unmatched junction nucleotides: 3. The CDR3 sequence is 14 residues long. CDR3: CASSRRQGNSPLHF. CDR3 nucleotide sequence: TGTGCCAGCAGCCGGCGACAGGGGAATTCACCCCTCCACTTT.

This chain connects TRBV6-5 to TRBJ2-1; 9 nucleotides line up with TRBD2. The CDR3 totals 16 residues. The trim removed 1 base at V and 1 base at J, leaving 2 bases unmatched. The germline V gene has CDR1 MNHEY and CDR2 SVGAGI. DNA for the CDR3: TGTGCCAGCAGTTACTGGCGGGAGGGTTCCTACAATGAGCAGTTCTTC. Translating gives CASSYWREGSYNEQFF.

The chain recombines TRBV5-5 with TRBJ1-1, with D tentatively TRBD1 (6 bases). Trimming cost V 0 bases and J 4 bases, with 10 bases left between them. The germline V gene encodes CDR1 SGHKS and CDR2 YYEKEE (reference sequence). This CDR3 contains 14 residues. The CDR3 DNA is TGTGCCAGCAGCTTGGCGCAGGGGCTCACTGAAGCTTTCTTT. It is translated as CASSLAQGLTEAFF.

The rearrangement links TRBV27 to TRBJ1-2; a weak D match, TRBD1 (6 bases). From germline, CDR1 is MNHEY and CDR2 SMNVEV (reference sequence). V was clipped by 6 bases and J by 3 bases, with 17 bases between them. The CDR3 loop spans 15 amino acids. The CDR3 loop reads CASSRIGDNDYGYTF. DNA for the CDR3: TGTGCCAGCAGCCGTATCGGGGACAACGACTATGGCTACACCTTC.

The chain recombines TRBV7-9 with TRBJ1-1; 8 bases match TRBD1. The germline CDR1 and CDR2 sequences are SEHNR and FQNEAQ (reference sequence). CDR3 length: 14 residues. V was pared by 5 bases and J by 12 bases, with 14 bases of the junction left unmatched. The CDR3 here is CASSPVLQGAPPFF. The CDR3 DNA sequence: TGTGCCAGCAGCCCCGTTCTGCAGGGGGCTCCACCTTTCTTT. The entire variable domain, with the rest obtained from reference TRBV7-9 and TRBJ1-1, is as follows: DTGVSQNPRHKITKRGQNVTFRCDPISEHNRLYWYRQTLGQGPEFLTYFQNEAQLEKSRLLSDRFSAERPKGSFSTLEIQRTEQGDSAMYLCASSPVLQGAPPFFGQGTRLTVV.

Concerning this clone: The DNA is omitted, as the CDR3 cannot be located on it reliably, and the CDR3 follows TCRdb's listing. This rearrangement joins TRBV21-1 to TRBJ2-5; TRBD1 reflects the table's D call only, with no check against the DNA. TRBV21-1 is designated a pseudogene. From its first to its last residue, the CDR3 has 18 amino acids. The CDR3 here is CASSKAEHVAGGAETQYF.

The chain combines TRBV7-9 with TRBJ2-1; 7 positions match TRBD1. Trimming removed 5 bases from V and 8 bases from J; junction bases left unmatched: 15. The V gene's germline CDR1 is SEHNR and CDR2 FQNEAQ (reference sequence). The CDR3 is made up of 16 amino acids. The DNA of the CDR3 is TGTGCCAGCAGCCTGGGGACAGCCCGTTCTGGGCATGAGCAGTTCTTC. Amino acids: CASSLGTARSGHEQFF.

The chain has TRBV30 and TRBJ1-1; TRBD1 agrees at 8 bases. Germline loops: CDR1 GTSNPN, CDR2 SVGIG (reference sequence). This CDR3 is built from 16 residues. The V segment lost 1 base and the J segment 2 bases; nucleotides outside the gene matches: 9. This CDR3 is CAWSAGRTGHNTEAFF. CDR3 nucleotides: TGTGCCTGGAGTGCCGGTCGGACAGGGCACAACACTGAAGCTTTCTTT.